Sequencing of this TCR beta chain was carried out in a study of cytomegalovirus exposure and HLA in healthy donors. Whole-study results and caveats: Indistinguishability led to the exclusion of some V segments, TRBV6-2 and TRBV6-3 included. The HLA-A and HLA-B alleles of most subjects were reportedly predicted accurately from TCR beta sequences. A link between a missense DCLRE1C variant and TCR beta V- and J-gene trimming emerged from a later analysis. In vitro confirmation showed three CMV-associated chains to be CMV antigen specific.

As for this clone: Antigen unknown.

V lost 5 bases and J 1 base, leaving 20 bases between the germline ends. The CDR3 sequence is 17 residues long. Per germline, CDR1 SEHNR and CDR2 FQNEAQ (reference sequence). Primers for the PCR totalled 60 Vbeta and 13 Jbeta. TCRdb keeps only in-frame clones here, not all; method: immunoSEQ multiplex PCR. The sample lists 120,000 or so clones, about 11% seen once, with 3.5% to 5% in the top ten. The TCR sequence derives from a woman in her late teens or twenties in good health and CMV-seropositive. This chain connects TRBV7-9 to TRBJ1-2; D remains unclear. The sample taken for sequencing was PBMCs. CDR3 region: CASSPPRPGNHNYGYTF. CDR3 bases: TGTGCCAGCAGCCCCCCCCGGCCAGGAAATCATAACTATGGCTACACCTTC.